This TCR beta chain was captured by sequencing in a study of spatial heterogeneity in lung cancer (dated by TCRdb to between 2018 and 2021). Turning to the overall study: Donors were around 69 patients with early-stage, untreated non-small cell lung cancer from the lung TRACERx cohort. In the raw uncorrected reads, each unique combination of TCR and UMI appeared more than ten times on average. In non-small cell lung cancer, the study made a quantitative comparison of TCR alpha and beta repertoires among multiple tumor regions, matched nontumor lung and blood. The study linked features of the TCR repertoire to counts of nonsynonymous mutations, which were determined by whole-exome sequencing of tumor tissue. Both alpha and beta chains were TCR-sequenced in approximately 220 tumor regions, around 64 matched nontumor lung samples and over 55 PBMC samples obtained at surgery. Follow-up PBMC samples were sequenced whenever available, with the median time to follow-up being around 25 months after resection. Beta-chain transcripts were consistently detected in greater numbers than alpha-chain transcripts, which likely reflects a higher abundance of beta-chain transcripts. What the work shows at the level of the full study, not this receptor alone: Confirming at a functional level the hypothesis that regional TCRs recognize regional mutations was considered to require additional single-cell paired TCR alpha and beta sequencing. Only approximately 14 patients were included in the comparisons of baseline and follow-up blood repertoires. Ubiquitous expanded tumor TCRs were found in blood more often at tumor resection than at routine follow-up.

This clonotype was recorded a few times. Its antigen specificity is not known. There are no base qualities to consult, and no much larger clone falls within one base. Taken from cysteine to phenylalanine, the CDR3 has 17 residues. The only DNA kept is the CDR3, 51 bases in frame from the first base. The trim is 2 bases for V and 0 bases for J, with a gap of 14 bases between the germline ends. CDR1 is given as LNHDA and CDR2 as SQIVND, both from the germline V gene (reference sequence). The library came from 5' RACE. Sequenced using a NextSeq 500. The TCR library protocol attached a unique molecular identifier to each TCR cDNA molecule to allow correction of PCR and sequencing errors. The original methods were these. TCR identification, UMI-based error correction and CDR3 extraction were all carried out with Decombinator tools. Expanded TCRs were defined as those above a frequency of 2 per 1,000, corresponding to the top 1% of the tumor frequency distribution. Renyi diversity was calculated using the R vegan package after each repertoire was subsampled 100 times to 5,000 TCRs. CDR3 similarity networks were built from amino acid triplet string-kernel similarity, connecting CDR3s with pairwise similarity above 0.82. The public reads were reanalyzed by TCRdb: fastp trimming at Q25, MiXCR alignment, in-frame beta chains only. Records with the same CDR3 protein are collapsed into one entry carrying the most frequent genes and DNA. It is TCRdb's table, rather than the study itself, that gives the V and J calls and clone size. A total of about 120,000 distinct CDR3 sequences appear in this sample, 9% to 15% of them only once. The ten largest clones take up approximately 15% of the sample.

The time point label here, explained by the study, means: blood at routine non-recurrence follow-up after resection. Without any cell sorting, TCR sequencing was performed on whole RNA extracted either from tumor and nontumor lung tissue or from cryopreserved PBMC samples. Patients were selected for TCR sequencing only if sufficient RNA was available from at least two tumor regions. The TCR comes from a male donor with early-stage non-small cell lung cancer. Recombination linked TRBV19 to TRBJ1-3; the D gene identity is not certain. Here the sequenced sample was PBMCs, taken at follow-up. For the CDR3, the sequence is CASSIFPGRNSGNTIYF. The DNA is TGTGCCAGTAGTATATTCCCCGGGAGAAACTCTGGAAACACCATATATTTT.